This note documents a single T cell receptor beta chain sequence. The entry originates in a study of blood T cell repertoires in COVID-19. Looking at the study overall: Material from acute and convalescent COVID-19 was sourced from the United States, Italy and Spain. T cells, B-cell-depleted T cells, or PBMCs supplied cDNA or gDNA.

Original methodology: It was from reference gene primer amplification that nucleated cell counts were estimated. The protocol was immunoSEQ multiplex PCR, while the TCRdb copy is restricted to in-frame clones and leaves out a portion. The V and J calls and clone size come from that table; D and trimming were worked out from the DNA. The sample includes 180,000 or so clones, 80% to 90% seen only once; the top ten take about 3.3%. The CDR3 runs to 19 residues. J lost 0 bases, V lost 1 base, and 6 bases had no gene match. From germline, CDR1 is KGHSH and CDR2 LQKENI. Sequenced input: peripheral blood. V usage is TRBV18 and J usage is TRBJ2-7; 16 bases fit TRBD2. This TCR derives from a man aged 60 to 75 with acute or convalescent COVID-19. This CDR3 is CASSPLGGLAGGPSYEQYF. The DNA of the CDR3 is TGTGCCAGCTCACCACTCGGGGGACTAGCGGGAGGGCCCTCCTACGAGCAGTACTTC. Full variable domain (remainder filled in from reference TRBV18 and TRBJ2-7): NAGVMQNPRHLVRRRGQEARLRCSPMKGHSHVYWYRQLPEEGLKFMVYLQKENIIDESGMPKERFSAEFPKEGPSILRIQQVVRGDSAAYFCASSPLGGLAGGPSYEQYFGPGTRLTVT.